One and the same sample provided the 5 T cell receptor beta chains below, sequenced in a study of blood T cells in healthy people across ages (dated by TCRdb to the mid-2010s). Libraries were prepared through 5' RACE. TCRdb records Illumina HiSeq 2500 as the sequencer. A second PCR of about 7 to 12 cycles was performed with a sample-barcoded 5' primer and a J-beta primer mix. Using fastp trimming at Q25 and MiXCR clonotype assembly, TCRdb reanalyzed the public sequencing data and kept in-frame beta chains. For every CDR3 protein sequence, its rows merge into one entry that carries the most common genes and DNA. This sample is represented by some 1 million distinct CDR3 sequences; over 35% of them were singletons. 18% of the sample is taken by the ten largest. The sequenced sample consisted of blood. The receptors here all came from a woman aged 60 to 75 in good health.

This clonotype was detected only once. The V gene is TRBV7-9, the J gene TRBJ2-7; 8 bases agree with TRBD1. This CDR3 contains 15 residues. The germline CDR1 and CDR2 sequences are SEHNR and FQNEAQ (reference sequence). V shed 1 base, J shed 2 bases, and the junction held 4 bases outside the gene matches. Here the CDR3 reads CASSLGTGRAYEQYF. In DNA, the CDR3 is TGTGCCAGCAGCTTAGGGACAGGGCGCGCCTACGAGCAGTACTTC.

Comments on this clonotype: A much bigger clone sits one base away, suggesting this may be a read error. The chain recombines TRBV3-1 with TRBJ2-1, with a weak D call TRBD2 (6 bases). The CDR3 covers 14 residues. Germline V CDR1 and CDR2: LGHDT, YNNKEL (reference sequence). The CDR3 spells CASSPTGGDNEQLF. The CDR3 nucleotides read TGTGCCAGCAGCCCAACCGGGGGTGACAATGAGCAGCTCTTC.

This chain connects TRBV15 to TRBJ2-1, with 9 bases aligning to TRBD2. This CDR3 has 16 residues. The germline V gene has CDR1 LNHNV and CDR2 YYDKDF (reference sequence). V shed 3 bases, J shed 2 bases, and the junction held 5 bases outside the gene matches. CDR3: CATSSTVAGAYNEQFF. The CDR3 region has the DNA TGTGCCACCAGCAGTACGGTAGCGGGAGCCTACAATGAGCAGTTCTTC.

The rearrangement links TRBV29-1 to TRBJ2-5; TRBD2 matches 9 bases. V shed 3 bases and J 9 bases; nucleotides not matched to a gene: 14. CDR1 is SQVTM, CDR2 ANQGSEA, per germline. The CDR3 length is 15 residues. CDR3: CSVDSGTSRTMAQYF. The CDR3 bases are TGCAGCGTTGACTCCGGGACTAGCCGGACGATGGCCCAGTACTTC.

The chain employs TRBV20-1 and TRBJ2-7, with 8 bases that match TRBD2. The CDR3 runs 15 residues. Germline loops: CDR1 DFQATT, CDR2 SNEGSKA (reference sequence). The V gene end was trimmed by 5 bases and the J gene end by 7 bases; junction bases not matched to a gene: 16. The CDR3 DNA reads as TGCAGTGCTTCGGTGGGGGGAGCGGGGGACAATGAGCAGTACTTC. Amino acids: CSASVGGAGDNEQYF.